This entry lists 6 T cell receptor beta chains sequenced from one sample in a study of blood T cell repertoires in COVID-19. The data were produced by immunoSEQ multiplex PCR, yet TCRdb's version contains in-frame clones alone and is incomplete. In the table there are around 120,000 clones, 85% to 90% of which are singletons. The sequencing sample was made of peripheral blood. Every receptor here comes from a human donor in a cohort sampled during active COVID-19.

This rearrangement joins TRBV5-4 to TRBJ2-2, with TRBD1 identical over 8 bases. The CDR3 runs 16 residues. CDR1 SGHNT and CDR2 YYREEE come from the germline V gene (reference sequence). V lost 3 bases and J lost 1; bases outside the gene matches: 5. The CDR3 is CASSWAGGGNTGELFF. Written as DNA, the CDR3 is TGTGCCAGCAGCTGGGCAGGGGGCGGGAACACCGGGGAGCTGTTTTTT.

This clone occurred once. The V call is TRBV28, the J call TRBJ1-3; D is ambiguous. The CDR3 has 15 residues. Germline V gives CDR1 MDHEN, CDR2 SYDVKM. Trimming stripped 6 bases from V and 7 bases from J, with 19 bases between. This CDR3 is CASSDGRPARNTIYF. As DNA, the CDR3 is TGTGCCAGCAGCGATGGTCGCCCAGCGCGCAACACCATATATTTT.

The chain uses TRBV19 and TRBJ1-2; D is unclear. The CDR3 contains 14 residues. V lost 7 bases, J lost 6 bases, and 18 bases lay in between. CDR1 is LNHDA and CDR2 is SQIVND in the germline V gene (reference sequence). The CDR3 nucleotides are TGTGCCAGTAAAATCAGAGGCCGGGGAAATGGCTACACCTTC. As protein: CASKIRGRGNGYTF.

The CDR3 sequence: CASSQGGPSTDTQYF. The CDR3 DNA reads as TGTGCCAGCAGCCAGGGGGGGCCAAGCACAGATACGCAGTATTTT. The chain links TRBV4-2 to TRBJ2-3; possible D gene TRBD2, 7 bases. CDR3 length equals 15 residues. Germline-derived CDR1 and CDR2 are LGHNA and YNFKEQ. V was shortened by 3 bases and J by 0 bases, with 10 bases between the two germline ends.

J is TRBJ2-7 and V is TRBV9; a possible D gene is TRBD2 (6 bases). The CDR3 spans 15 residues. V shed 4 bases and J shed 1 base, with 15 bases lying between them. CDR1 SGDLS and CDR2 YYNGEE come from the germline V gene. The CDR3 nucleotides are TGTGCCAGCAGCCCTACCGGAGGGCGGTCCTACGAGCAGTACTTC. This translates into CASSPTGGRSYEQYF.

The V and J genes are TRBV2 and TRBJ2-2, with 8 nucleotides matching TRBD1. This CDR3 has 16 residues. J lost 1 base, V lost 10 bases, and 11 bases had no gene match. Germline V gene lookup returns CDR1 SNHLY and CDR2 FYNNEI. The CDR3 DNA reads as TGTGCCACCCGTTCGGACAGGGCCCTGAACACCGGGGAGCTGTTTTTT. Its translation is CATRSDRALNTGELFF.